This T cell receptor beta chain comes out of a study of T cell responses to AZD1222 COVID-19 vaccine. Findings and limits, study-wide: Spike-specific TCR breadth and depth rose after two AZD1222 doses. Clonal diversity may have been underestimated, and the donors were mostly white British, with more females than males. At baseline, just six AZD1222 recipients tested seropositive.

Assay: immunoSEQ multiplex PCR; the TCRdb copy retains only in-frame clones and omits some. Here the sample spans some 120,000 clones, about 90% being singletons. In germline, CDR1 is MDHEN, CDR2 SYDVKM. The CDR3 is made up of 14 amino acids. Trimming took 2 bases from V and 10 from J; bases not matched to a gene: 5. Remarks on this clone: Its antigen is not identified.

This rearrangement joins TRBV28 to TRBJ2-2; TRBD2 matches 9 bases. The input for sequencing was peripheral blood, taken on day 0 of AZD1222 vaccination. The receptor was isolated from an adult in good health. The CDR3 region is CASSLREREAELFF. The CDR3 region has the DNA TGTGCCAGCAGTTTAAGGGAGCGGGAGGCGGAGCTGTTTTTT.